This T cell receptor (beta chain) derives from a study of CD8+ T cells in alopecia areata. The overall study: Percent of scalp involved defined treated patients' severity scores. Notes on the study in general: In scalp and blood during tofacitinib, many expanded lesional clones persisted.

CDR3 length: 12 residues. V was shortened by 4 bases and J by 1 base, with 5 bases between the two germline ends. Germline V gene sequence: CDR1 SQVTM, CDR2 ANQGSEA. Once RNA had been extracted, it was reverse transcribed into cDNA to act as the sequencing template. Method: immunoSEQ multiplex PCR; TCRdb's copy keeps in-frame clones and lacks some. The sample lists approximately 180,000 clones; over 55% were seen once. The treatment is: oral pan-JAK inhibitor, 5-10 mg twice daily. With regard to this clone: What it recognizes is unknown. This sample includes further DNA sequences coding for the same CDR3.

The sample was CD4+ T cells sorted from blood, taken at week 24, from a patient treated with tofacitinib. The gene calls are TRBV29-1 and TRBJ1-5; D uncertain. The source is a human donor with alopecia areata. CDR3 DNA sequence: TGCAGCGTTGGGGGAAGCAATCAGCCCCAGCATTTT. Translation: CSVGGSNQPQHF.